This T cell receptor beta chain was identified in a study of blood T cell repertoires in COVID-19. Whole-study context: The cDNA or gDNA used as material had been derived from T cells, B-cell-depleted T cells, or PBMCs.

Per the study methods: From reference gene primer amplification, estimates of nucleated cell counts were derived. Repertoires were generated with immunoSEQ multiplex PCR, while TCRdb's copy carries only in-frame clones and drops some. For V, J and clone size, that table is used; D and trimming come from the DNA. This table holds more than 200,000 clones, 85% to 90% found once. V shed 2 bases, J shed 4 bases, and the junction held 4 bases outside the gene matches. This CDR3 has 14 amino acids. In germline, CDR1 is SGHAT, CDR2 FQNNGV. The chain joins TRBV11-2 to TRBJ2-5, with TRBD1 identical over 7 bases. This clonotype originated in an elderly man with acute or convalescent COVID-19. Source material: peripheral blood. CDR3 DNA: TGTGCCAGCAGCTTAAGGGCAGGGGGAGAGACCCAGTACTTC. Its translation is CASSLRAGGETQYF.